This T cell receptor (beta chain) was found in a study of T cells in Graves' hyperthyroidism and ophthalmopathy. Only a few counts were recorded for this clonotype. What it binds is unknown. Study results and caveats: Most expanded thyroid clonotypes above 0.001 recurred in blood.

Germline CDR1 reads SQVTM; CDR2 reads ANQGSEA. This CDR3 comprises 15 residues. Trimming took 6 bases from V and 1 from J, leaving 16 bases between them. The study based diagnoses on clinical symptoms, serum thyroxine and TRAb, thyroid ultrasound and orbital computed tomography. Template material for amplifying TCR beta CDR3 regions consisted of RNA transcripts. HTBI primers were used for first-round RT-PCR of the TCR CDR3. One entry per CDR3 protein results from TCRdb running MiXCR on the multiplex PCR reads. This table has 110,000 to 150,000 distinct CDR3 sequences, roughly 23% appearing once. The sample comprised blood. The sequence came from a woman between 50 and 59 years old with Graves' hyperthyroidism that later progressed to Graves' ophthalmopathy. This chain joins TRBV29-1 and TRBJ1-3; TRBD1 might be the D (5 bases). The CDR3 DNA reads as TGCAGCGTCGTCGGGACCTCAATTTCTGGAAACACCATATATTTT. Amino acids: CSVVGTSISGNTIYF.